The source of this TCR beta chain is a study of blood T cells in healthy people across ages. The authors ran a second PCR of about 7 to 11 cycles using a sample-barcoded 5' primer and a J-beta primer mix. A single record per CDR3 protein comes from TCRdb applying MiXCR to the 5' RACE reads. Here the sample spans around 990,000 distinct CDR3 sequences, less than 45% being singletons. The sequence derives from a man younger than 35 in good health. Specimen: blood.

For the CDR3, the DNA is TGTGCCAGCAGCGCACGGACGAACACTGAAGCTTTCTTT. Its protein product is CASSARTNTEAFF. This chain joins TRBV5-5 and TRBJ1-1; D unclear. Germline values: CDR1 SGHKS, CDR2 YYEKEE (reference sequence). Trimming cost V 4 bases and J 1 base, with 8 bases left between them. The CDR3 has 13 amino acids.